Given below is one T cell receptor beta chain in context. Other DNA variants within this sample encode the same CDR3. The CDR3 extends over 13 amino acids. Germline loops: CDR1 SGHRS, CDR2 YFSETQ. Deletions cut 4 bases from V and 1 base from J, with 8 bases between. These data come from a study of beta chain features in type 1 diabetes. Whole-study context: No age, gender or cell yield differences were seen between patients and healthy donors.

What was sequenced were expressed TCRB transcripts, since all of the isolated RNA had been reverse transcribed. Assay used: immunoSEQ multiplex PCR; TCRdb lists only in-frame clones, some missing. The sample carries roughly 380,000 clones, less than 20% recorded once. Sorted cells reached over 95% purity in every population. This clonotype was obtained from a woman between 18 and 29 years old in good health. Sequencing was carried out using naive CD4+ T cells from blood. The chain combines TRBV5-1 with TRBJ2-5; D remains ambiguous. The CDR3, as DNA: TGCGCCAGCAGCCGAGCAGGCCAAGAGACCCAGTACTTC. It is translated as CASSRAGQETQYF. The whole variable domain, filled in from reference TRBV5-1 and TRBJ2-5, reads KAGVTQTPRYLIKTRGQQVTLSCSPISGHRSVSWYQQTPGQGLQFLFEYFSETQRNKGNFPGRFSGRQFSNSRSEMNVSTLELGDSALYLCASSRAGQETQYFGPGTRLLVL.